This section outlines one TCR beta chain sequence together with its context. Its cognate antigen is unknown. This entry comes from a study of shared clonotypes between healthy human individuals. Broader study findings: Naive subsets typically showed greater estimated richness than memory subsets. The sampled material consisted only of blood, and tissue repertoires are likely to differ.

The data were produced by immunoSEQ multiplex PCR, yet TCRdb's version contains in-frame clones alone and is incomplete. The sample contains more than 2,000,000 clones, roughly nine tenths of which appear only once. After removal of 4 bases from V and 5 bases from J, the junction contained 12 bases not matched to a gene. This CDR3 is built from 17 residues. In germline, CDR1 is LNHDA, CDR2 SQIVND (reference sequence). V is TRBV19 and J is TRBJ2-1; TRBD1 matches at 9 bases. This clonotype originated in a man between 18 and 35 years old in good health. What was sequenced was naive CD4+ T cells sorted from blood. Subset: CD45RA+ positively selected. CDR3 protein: CASSKRAPGQGDNEQFF. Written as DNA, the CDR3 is TGTGCCAGTAGTAAACGAGCCCCGGGACAGGGAGACAATGAGCAGTTCTTC. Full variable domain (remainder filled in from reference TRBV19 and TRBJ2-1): DGGITQSPKYLFRKEGQNVTLSCEQNLNHDAMYWYRQDPGQGLRLIYYSQIVNDFQKGDIAEGYSVSREKKESFPLTVTSAQKNPTAFYLCASSKRAPGQGDNEQFFGPGTRLTVL.